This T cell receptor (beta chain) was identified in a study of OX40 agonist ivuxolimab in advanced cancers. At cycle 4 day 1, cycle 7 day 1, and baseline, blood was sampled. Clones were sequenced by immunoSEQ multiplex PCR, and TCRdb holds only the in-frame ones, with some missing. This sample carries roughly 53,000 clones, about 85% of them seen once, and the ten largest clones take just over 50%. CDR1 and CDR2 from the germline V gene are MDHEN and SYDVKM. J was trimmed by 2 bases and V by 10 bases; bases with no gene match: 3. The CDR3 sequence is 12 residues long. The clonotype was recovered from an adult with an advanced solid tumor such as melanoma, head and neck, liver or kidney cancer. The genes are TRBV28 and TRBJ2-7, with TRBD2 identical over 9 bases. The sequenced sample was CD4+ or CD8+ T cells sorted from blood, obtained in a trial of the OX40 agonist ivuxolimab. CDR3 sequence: CATTSGPYEQYF. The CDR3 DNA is TGTGCCACCACTAGCGGGCCCTACGAGCAGTACTTC.